This T cell receptor beta chain was recorded in a study of CD8 T cells in ankylosing spondylitis. Study-wide results and limits: Disease-associated clones were reportedly significantly overrepresented in matched ankylosing spondylitis synovial fluid.

For TCR beta, libraries came from quantitative 5'-RACE with molecular barcodes. TCRdb reprocessed the 5' RACE reads via MiXCR and lists one record per CDR3 protein. Among roughly 150,000 distinct CDR3 sequences listed, 25% to 35% were seen once. This clonotype was counted a few times. What it binds is not known. J gave up 2 bases and V 7 bases, and 8 bases lay outside the gene matches. Germline CDR1 and CDR2: MNHNS and SASEGT. There are 15 residues in the CDR3. The gene calls are TRBV6-1 and TRBJ2-3; 8 positions match TRBD2. The sample consisted of synovial fluid, either unsorted or a sorted T cell fraction (not recorded which). The source of this sequence is a male donor with ankylosing spondylitis. CDR3 amino acids: CASTNRGGTTDTQYF. CDR3 DNA sequence: TGTGCCAGCACTAACCGGGGGGGAACCACAGATACGCAGTATTTT.